This T cell receptor (beta chain) derives from a study of CD8+ T cells in alopecia areata. V lost 1 base, J lost 3 bases, and 16 bases lay in between. The CDR3 spans 17 residues. The germline gives CDR1 MGHRA, CDR2 YSYEKL. As for treatment: oral pan-JAK inhibitor, 5-10 mg twice daily. From alopecia areata patients, lesional scalp punch biopsies and peripheral blood were collected. cDNA prepared by RNA extraction and subsequent reverse transcription served as the template for sequencing. Using immunoSEQ multiplex PCR, the repertoire was profiled, and TCRdb retains in-frame clones only, with some absent. The sample carries roughly 110,000 clones, roughly 50% recorded once. Only one count was recorded for this clone.

The chain links TRBV4-1 to TRBJ2-1; TRBD2 is a possible D gene (7 bases). The sample was CD8+ T cells sorted from blood, taken at week 24, from a patient treated with tofacitinib. This TCR was sampled from a human donor with alopecia areata. CDR3: CASSQGSEGGDYNEQFF. The CDR3 nucleotides are TGCGCCAGCAGCCAAGGGAGCGAGGGGGGGGACTACAATGAGCAGTTCTTC.